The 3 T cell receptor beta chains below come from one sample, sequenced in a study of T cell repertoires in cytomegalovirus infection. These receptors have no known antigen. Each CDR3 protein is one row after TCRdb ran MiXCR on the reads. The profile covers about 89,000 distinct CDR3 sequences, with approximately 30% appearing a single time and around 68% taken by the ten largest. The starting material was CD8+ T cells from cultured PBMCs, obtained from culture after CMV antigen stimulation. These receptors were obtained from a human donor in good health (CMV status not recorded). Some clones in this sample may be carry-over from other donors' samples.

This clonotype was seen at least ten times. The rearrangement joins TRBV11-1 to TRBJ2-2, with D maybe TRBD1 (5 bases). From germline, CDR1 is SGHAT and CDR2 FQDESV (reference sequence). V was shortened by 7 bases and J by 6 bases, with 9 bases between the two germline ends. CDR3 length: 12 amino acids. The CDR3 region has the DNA TGTGCCAGCACAAAACAGGCCGGGGAGCTGTTTTTT. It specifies CASTKQAGELFF.

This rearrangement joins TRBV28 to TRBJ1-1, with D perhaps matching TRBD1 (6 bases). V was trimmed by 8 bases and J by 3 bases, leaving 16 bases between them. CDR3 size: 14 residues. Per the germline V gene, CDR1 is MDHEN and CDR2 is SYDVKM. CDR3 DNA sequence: TGTGCCAGCCGGGAGACGACAGGCTACACTGAAGCTTTCTTT. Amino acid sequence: CASRETTGYTEAFF.

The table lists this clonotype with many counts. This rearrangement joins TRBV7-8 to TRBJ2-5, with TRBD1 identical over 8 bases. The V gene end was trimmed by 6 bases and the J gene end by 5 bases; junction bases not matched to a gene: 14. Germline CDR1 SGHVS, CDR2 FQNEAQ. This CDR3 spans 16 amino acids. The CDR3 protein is CASSRPQLQGEETQYF. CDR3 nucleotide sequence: TGTGCCAGCAGTCGACCCCAGTTACAGGGGGAGGAGACCCAGTACTTC. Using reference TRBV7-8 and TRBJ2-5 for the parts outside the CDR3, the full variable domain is GAGVSQSPRYKVAKRGQDVALRCDPISGHVSLFWYQQALGQGPEFLTYFQNEAQLDKSGLPSDRFFAERPEGSVSTLKIQRTQQEDSAVYLCASSRPQLQGEETQYFGPGTRLLVL.